This T cell receptor (beta chain) was sequenced for a study of T cell repertoires in cytomegalovirus infection. Germline V gene data show CDR1 as SNHLY and CDR2 as FYNNEI. The CDR3 spans 15 residues. Trimming at V came to 8 bases and at J to 5 bases, leaving 12 bases not matched to a gene. TCRdb itself ran the reads through MiXCR, one entry per CDR3 protein. The table has about 830,000 distinct CDR3 sequences, about 31% seen once. The study's findings and limits: HLA-C-restricted CMV-specific TCR beta clonotypes were dominant in the ex vivo response.

On this clonotype itself: Its antigen is currently unknown.

The sequence derives from a human donor in good health (CMV status not recorded). Some clones in this sample may be carry-over from other donors' samples. The chain is built from TRBV2 and TRBJ2-5, with 9 nucleotides matching TRBD1. The sample here was cultured CD8+ T cells from PBMCs, taken from culture after CMV antigen stimulation. CDR3 protein: CASWLPGQGLETQYF. The DNA for the CDR3 is TGTGCCAGCTGGTTACCGGGACAGGGTTTGGAGACCCAGTACTTC.